This TCR beta chain was sequenced during a study of blood T cell repertoires in COVID-19. Trimming removed 7 bases from V and 11 bases from J; junction bases left unmatched: 15. CDR3 length: 14 amino acids. CDR1 and CDR2 (germline): KGHDR, SFDVKD. Here immunoSEQ multiplex PCR was the method, and the copy in TCRdb shows in-frame clones only, minus some. The table has about 250,000 clones, roughly 83% seen once; the top ten hold about 9.6%. Sequenced sample: peripheral blood. The chain links TRBV24-1 to TRBJ1-2; TRBD1 matches 7 bases. This receptor was identified in a man older than 75 with acute or convalescent COVID-19. CDR3 coding DNA: TGTGCCACCAGGCAAACCGGGACAGATGGCAGTTACACCTTC. It translates to CATRQTGTDGSYTF.